The entry that follows covers one TCR beta chain sequence. The antigen remains undetermined. Partitioning of CD4+ cells yielded a CD45RA+ naive subset and a CD45RA-negative memory subset. There are 14 residues in the CDR3. Trimming took 1 base from V and 4 from J, leaving 10 bases between them. CDR1 is SEHNR, CDR2 FQNEAQ, per germline (reference sequence). This entry is derived from a study of shared clonotypes between healthy human individuals. The run depth of the assay was deep. The sorted-subset replicate PCRs were given about 210 ng DNA, which is about 30,000 T cell genomes. Data came from immunoSEQ multiplex PCR; TCRdb stores just in-frame clones and leaves some out. The sample holds 2 million to 2.5 million clones, approximately 93% seen once. General observations from the study: Incompleteness in sorted-subset sequencing, despite large depth, was shown by rarefaction.

The sample consisted of naive CD4+ T cells from PBMCs. Subset in this sample: CD45RA+ positively selected. This clonotype was obtained from a man aged 18 to 35 in good health. Some clones in this sample may be carry-over from other donors' samples. The chain employs TRBV7-9 and TRBJ1-1; no firm D call. This chain's CDR3 is CASSLVGSGTEAFF. The CDR3, as DNA: TGTGCCAGCAGCTTAGTCGGGTCAGGCACTGAAGCTTTCTTT.